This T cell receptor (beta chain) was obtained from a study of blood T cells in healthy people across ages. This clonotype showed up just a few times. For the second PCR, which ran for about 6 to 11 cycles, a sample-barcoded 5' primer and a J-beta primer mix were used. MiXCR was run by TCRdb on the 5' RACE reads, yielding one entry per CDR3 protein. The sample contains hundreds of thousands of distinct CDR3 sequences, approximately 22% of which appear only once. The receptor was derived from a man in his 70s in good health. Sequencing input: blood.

The CDR3: CSARDHRRGDQPQHF. DNA of the CDR3: TGCAGTGCTAGAGATCACAGGAGGGGCGATCAGCCCCAGCATTTT. The chain couples TRBV20-1 to TRBJ1-5, with D perhaps TRBD1 (5 bases). Per germline, CDR1 DFQATT and CDR2 SNEGSKA (reference sequence). Trimming took 0 bases from V and 5 from J, leaving 14 bases between them. The CDR3 consists of 15 residues.